The 7 T cell receptor beta chains below all came from one sample that was sequenced in a study of shared clonotypes between healthy human individuals. Assay: immunoSEQ multiplex PCR; the TCRdb copy retains only in-frame clones and omits some. Of about 680,000 clones in the sample, about 91% were seen once. Naive-designated CD8 cells lacked CD45RO, were positively enriched for CCR7, and omitted terminally differentiated effector memory CD45RA+ cells. What was sequenced was naive CD8+ T cells sorted from blood. The source is a man aged 25 to 45 in good health.

This clone appeared a single time. The chain has TRBV11-3 and TRBJ2-5; weak D call: TRBD1 (6 bases). V lost 7 bases to trimming and J lost 5 bases, with 11 bases between them. Germline V lookup: CDR1 SGHNT, CDR2 YENEEA. This CDR3 spans 12 amino acids. In DNA form, the CDR3 reads TGTGCCAGCAAGGGGGTGTCGGAGACCCAGTACTTC. Amino acid sequence: CASKGVSETQYF.

This clone has only one observation. The chain is built from TRBV2 and TRBJ1-4; maybe TRBD1 (5 bases). In germline, CDR1 is SNHLY, CDR2 FYNNEI. V was cut by 7 bases and J by 4 bases, with 16 bases left in between. The CDR3 runs 15 residues. CDR3 in amino acids: CASKVEGSVNEKLFF. The CDR3 DNA sequence: TGTGCCAGCAAAGTGGAGGGGTCGGTTAATGAAAAACTGTTTTTT.

The CDR3 protein is CASSQGQSYGYTF. CDR3 in DNA: TGTGCCAGCAGCCAAGGACAGTCCTATGGCTACACCTTC. The V call is TRBV6-5, the J call TRBJ1-2; a possible D gene is TRBD1 (6 bases). There are 13 residues in the CDR3. Germline V gene sequence: CDR1 MNHEY, CDR2 SVGAGI. Trimming took off 6 bases at V and 4 bases at J, with 12 bases between the two ends.

V is TRBV7-3 and J is TRBJ2-6; possible D gene TRBD1, 6 bases. CDR1 and CDR2 from the germline V gene are SGHTA and FQGTGA. The V gene lost 5 bases and the J gene lost 0 bases, with 14 bases spanning the gap. There are 17 residues in the CDR3. CDR3 amino acids: CASSIGTHASGANVLTF. The CDR3 nucleotides read TGTGCCAGCAGCATTGGGACACACGCCTCTGGGGCCAACGTCCTGACTTTC.

The rearrangement uses TRBV7-8 and TRBJ2-7; 7 nucleotides match TRBD2. V dropped 9 bases and J dropped 5; count of bases not matched to a gene: 10. The germline gives CDR1 SGHVS, CDR2 FQNEAQ. The CDR3 length is 13 residues. CDR3 amino acids: CASSSREFDEQYF. CDR3 DNA sequence: TGTGCCAGTTCTTCGCGGGAGTTCGACGAGCAGTACTTC.

The rearrangement uses TRBV13 and TRBJ2-1; D might be TRBD2 (6 bases). Between the trimmed V and J ends, which lost 7 bases and 6 bases, there was a span of 16 bases. CDR1 is PRHDT, CDR2 FYEKMQ, per germline (reference sequence). The CDR3 length is 14 residues. This CDR3 is CASIAGTGGNEQFF. Here the CDR3 DNA reads TGTGCCAGCATCGCCGGGACCGGGGGCAATGAGCAGTTCTTC.

The chain carries TRBV7-9 and TRBJ2-7; 10 nucleotides line up with TRBD2. Germline V CDR1 and CDR2: SEHNR, FQNEAQ (reference sequence). CDR3 length: 16 residues. V gave up 4 bases and J gave up 3 bases; unmatched junction bases: 9. CDR3 sequence: CASSSSTSGLIYEQYF. As DNA, the CDR3 is TGTGCCAGCAGCTCCTCGACTAGCGGGCTGATCTACGAGCAGTACTTC.